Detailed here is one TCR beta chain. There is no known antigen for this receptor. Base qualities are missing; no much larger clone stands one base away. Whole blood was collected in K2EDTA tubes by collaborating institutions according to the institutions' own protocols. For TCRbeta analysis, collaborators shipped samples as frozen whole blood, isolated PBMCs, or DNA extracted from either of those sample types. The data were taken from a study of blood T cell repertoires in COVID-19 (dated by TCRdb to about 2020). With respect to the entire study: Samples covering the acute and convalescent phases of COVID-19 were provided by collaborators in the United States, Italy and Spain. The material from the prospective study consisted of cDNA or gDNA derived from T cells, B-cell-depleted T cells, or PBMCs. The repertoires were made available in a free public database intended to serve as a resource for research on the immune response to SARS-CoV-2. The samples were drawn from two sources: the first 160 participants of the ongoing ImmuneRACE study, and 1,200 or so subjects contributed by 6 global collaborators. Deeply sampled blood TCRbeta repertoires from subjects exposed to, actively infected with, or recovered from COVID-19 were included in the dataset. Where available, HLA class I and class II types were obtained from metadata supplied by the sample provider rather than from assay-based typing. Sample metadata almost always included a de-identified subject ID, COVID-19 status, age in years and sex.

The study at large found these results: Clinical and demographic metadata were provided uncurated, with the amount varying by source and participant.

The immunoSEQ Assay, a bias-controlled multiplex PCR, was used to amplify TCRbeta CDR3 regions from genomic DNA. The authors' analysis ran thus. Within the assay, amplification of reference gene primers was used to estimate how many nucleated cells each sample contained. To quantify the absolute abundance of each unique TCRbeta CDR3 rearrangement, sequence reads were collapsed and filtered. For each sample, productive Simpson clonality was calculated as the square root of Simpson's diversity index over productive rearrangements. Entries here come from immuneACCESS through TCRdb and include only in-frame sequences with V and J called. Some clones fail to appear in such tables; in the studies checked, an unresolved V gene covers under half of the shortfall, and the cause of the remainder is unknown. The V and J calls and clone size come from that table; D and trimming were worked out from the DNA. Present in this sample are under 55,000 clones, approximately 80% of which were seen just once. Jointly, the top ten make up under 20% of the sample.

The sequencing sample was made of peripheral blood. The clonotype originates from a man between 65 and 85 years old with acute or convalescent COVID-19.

The nucleotide sequence reads TGCAGCGTTGGGCAGGGGGCTAACTATGGCTACACCTTC. Protein translation: CSVGQGANYGYTF. The chain couples TRBV29-1 to TRBJ1-2; 7 bases in between match TRBD1. CDR1 and CDR2 were assigned from the germline V gene as SQVTM and ANQGSEA. From cysteine to phenylalanine, the CDR3 is 13 amino acids long. Of all the DNA, just the CDR3 is kept, 39 bases in frame from base 1. Relative to germline, V is missing 4 bases and J is missing 0 bases, with 2 bases of the junction outside any gene match.